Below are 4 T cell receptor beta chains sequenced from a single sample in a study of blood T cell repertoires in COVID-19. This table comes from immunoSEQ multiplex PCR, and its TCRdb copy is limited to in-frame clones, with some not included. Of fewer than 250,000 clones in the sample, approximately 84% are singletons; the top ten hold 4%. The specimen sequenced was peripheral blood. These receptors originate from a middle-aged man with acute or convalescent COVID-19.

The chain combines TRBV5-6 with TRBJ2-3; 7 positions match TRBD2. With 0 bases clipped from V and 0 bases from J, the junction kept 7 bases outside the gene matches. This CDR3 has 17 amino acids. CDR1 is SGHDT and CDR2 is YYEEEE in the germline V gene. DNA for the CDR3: TGTGCCAGCAGCTTGGCCGGGGCTAGCGGTAGCACAGATACGCAGTATTTT. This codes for CASSLAGASGSTDTQYF.

Here the CDR3 reads CASKQANYGYTF. CDR3 DNA: TGTGCCAGCAAGCAAGCTAACTATGGCTACACCTTC. V is TRBV28 and J is TRBJ1-2; unclear D gene. Germline V gene sequence: CDR1 MDHEN, CDR2 SYDVKM. V shed 7 bases and J shed 0 bases, with 6 bases lying between them. This CDR3 comprises 12 residues.

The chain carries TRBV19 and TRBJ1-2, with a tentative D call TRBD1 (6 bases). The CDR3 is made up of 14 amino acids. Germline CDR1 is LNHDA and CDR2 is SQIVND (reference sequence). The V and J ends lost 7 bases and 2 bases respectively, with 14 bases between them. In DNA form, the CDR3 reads TGTGCCAGTACCAGGACAGATCTGAACTATGGCTACACCTTC. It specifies CASTRTDLNYGYTF.

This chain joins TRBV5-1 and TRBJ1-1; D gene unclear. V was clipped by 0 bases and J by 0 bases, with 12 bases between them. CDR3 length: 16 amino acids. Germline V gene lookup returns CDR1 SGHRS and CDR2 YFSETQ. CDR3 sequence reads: CASSLGQDTMNTEAFF. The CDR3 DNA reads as TGCGCCAGCAGCTTGGGGCAGGATACAATGAACACTGAAGCTTTCTTT.